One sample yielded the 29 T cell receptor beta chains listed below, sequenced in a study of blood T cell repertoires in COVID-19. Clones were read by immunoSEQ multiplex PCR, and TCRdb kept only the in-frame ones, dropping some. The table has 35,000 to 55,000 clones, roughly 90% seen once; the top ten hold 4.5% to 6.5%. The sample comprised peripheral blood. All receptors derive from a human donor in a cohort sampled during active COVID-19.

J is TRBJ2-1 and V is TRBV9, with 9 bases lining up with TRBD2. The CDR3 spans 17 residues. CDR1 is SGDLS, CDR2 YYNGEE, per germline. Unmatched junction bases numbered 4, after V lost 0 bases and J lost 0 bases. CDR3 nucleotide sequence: TGTGCCAGCAGCGTAGCGGCTAGCGGGATCTCCTACAATGAGCAGTTCTTC. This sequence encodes CASSVAASGISYNEQFF.

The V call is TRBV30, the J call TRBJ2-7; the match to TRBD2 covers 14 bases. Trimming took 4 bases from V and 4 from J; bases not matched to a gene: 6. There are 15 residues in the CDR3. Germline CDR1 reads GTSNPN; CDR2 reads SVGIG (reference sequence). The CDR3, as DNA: TGTGCCTGGACCAAGGGACTAGCGGGAGTTTACGAGCAGTACTTC. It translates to CAWTKGLAGVYEQYF. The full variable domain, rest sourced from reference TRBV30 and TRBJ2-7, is SQTIHQWPATLVQPVGSPLSLECTVEGTSNPNLYWYRQAAGRGLQLLFYSVGIGQISSEVPQNLSASRPQDRQFILSSKKLLLSDSGFYLCAWTKGLAGVYEQYFGPGTRLTVT.

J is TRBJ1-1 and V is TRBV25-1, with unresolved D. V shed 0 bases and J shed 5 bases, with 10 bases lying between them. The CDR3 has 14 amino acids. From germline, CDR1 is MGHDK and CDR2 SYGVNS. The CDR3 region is CASSEYYGGTEAFF. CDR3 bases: TGTGCCAGCAGTGAATATTACGGAGGGACTGAAGCTTTCTTT. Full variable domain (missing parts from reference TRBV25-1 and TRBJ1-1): EADIYQTPRYLVIGTGKKITLECSQTMGHDKMYWYQQDPGMELHLIHYSYGVNSTEKGDLSSESTVSRIRTEHFPLTLESARPSHTSQYLCASSEYYGGTEAFFGQGTRLTVV.

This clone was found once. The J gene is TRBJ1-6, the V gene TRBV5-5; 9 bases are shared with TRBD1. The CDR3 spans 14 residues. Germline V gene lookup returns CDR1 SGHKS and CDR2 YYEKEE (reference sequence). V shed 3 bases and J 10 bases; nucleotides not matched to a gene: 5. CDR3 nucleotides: TGTGCCAGCAGCTCCGGGACAGGGTTCTCACCCCTCCACTTT. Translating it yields CASSSGTGFSPLHF.

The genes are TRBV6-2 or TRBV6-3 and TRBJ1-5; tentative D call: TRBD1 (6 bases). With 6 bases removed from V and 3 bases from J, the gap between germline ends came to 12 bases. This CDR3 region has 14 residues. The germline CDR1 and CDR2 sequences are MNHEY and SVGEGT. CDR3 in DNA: TGTGCCAGCAGCCAAGACAGGTACAATCAGCCCCAGCATTTT. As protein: CASSQDRYNQPQHF.

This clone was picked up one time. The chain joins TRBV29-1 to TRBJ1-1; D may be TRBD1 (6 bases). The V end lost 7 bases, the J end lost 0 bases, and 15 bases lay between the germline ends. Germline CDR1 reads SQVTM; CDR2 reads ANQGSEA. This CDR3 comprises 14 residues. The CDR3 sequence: CSDTGHGVNTEAFF. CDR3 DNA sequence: TGCAGCGATACGGGACACGGGGTGAACACTGAAGCTTTCTTT.

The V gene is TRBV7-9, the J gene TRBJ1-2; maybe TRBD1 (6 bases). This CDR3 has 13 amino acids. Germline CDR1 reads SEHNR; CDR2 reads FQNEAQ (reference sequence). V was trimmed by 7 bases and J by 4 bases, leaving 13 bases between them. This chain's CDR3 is CASILTGSYGYTF. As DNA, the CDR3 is TGTGCCAGCATCCTCACAGGGAGCTATGGCTACACCTTC. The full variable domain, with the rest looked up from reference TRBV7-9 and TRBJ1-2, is DTGVSQNPRHKITKRGQNVTFRCDPISEHNRLYWYRQTLGQGPEFLTYFQNEAQLEKSRLLSDRFSAERPKGSFSTLEIQRTEQGDSAMYLCASILTGSYGYTFGSGTRLTVV.

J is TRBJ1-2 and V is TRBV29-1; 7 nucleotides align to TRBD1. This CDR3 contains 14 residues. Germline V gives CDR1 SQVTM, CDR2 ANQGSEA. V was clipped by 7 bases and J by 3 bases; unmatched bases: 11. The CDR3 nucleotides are TGCAGCGGGGACACAGGGGCGGATTACTATGGCTACACCTTC. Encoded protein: CSGDTGADYYGYTF.

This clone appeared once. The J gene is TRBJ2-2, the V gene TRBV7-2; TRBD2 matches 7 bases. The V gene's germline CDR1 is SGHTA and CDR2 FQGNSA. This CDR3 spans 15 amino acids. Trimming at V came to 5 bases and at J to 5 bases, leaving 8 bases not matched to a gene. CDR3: CASSLQTGGTGELFF. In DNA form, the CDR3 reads TGTGCCAGCAGCCTACAAACGGGGGGAACCGGGGAGCTGTTTTTT.

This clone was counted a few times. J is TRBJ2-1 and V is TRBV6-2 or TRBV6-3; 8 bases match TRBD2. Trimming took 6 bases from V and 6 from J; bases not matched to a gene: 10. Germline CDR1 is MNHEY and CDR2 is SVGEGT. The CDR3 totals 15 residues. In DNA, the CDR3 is TGTGCCAGCAGCGAGGCGGGGGGTAGTTTCAATGAGCAGTTCTTC. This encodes CASSEAGGSFNEQFF.

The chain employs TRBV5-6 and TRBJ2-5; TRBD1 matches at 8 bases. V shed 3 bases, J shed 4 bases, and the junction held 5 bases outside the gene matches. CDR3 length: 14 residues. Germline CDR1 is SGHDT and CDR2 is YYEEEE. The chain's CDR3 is CASSSNQGAETQYF. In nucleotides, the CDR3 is TGTGCCAGCAGCTCCAACCAGGGGGCAGAGACCCAGTACTTC. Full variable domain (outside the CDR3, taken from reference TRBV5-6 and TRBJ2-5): DAGVTQSPTHLIKTRGQQVTLRCSPKSGHDTVSWYQQALGQGPQFIFQYYEEEERQRGNFPDRFSGHQFPNYSSELNVNALLLGDSALYLCASSSNQGAETQYFGPGTRLLVL.

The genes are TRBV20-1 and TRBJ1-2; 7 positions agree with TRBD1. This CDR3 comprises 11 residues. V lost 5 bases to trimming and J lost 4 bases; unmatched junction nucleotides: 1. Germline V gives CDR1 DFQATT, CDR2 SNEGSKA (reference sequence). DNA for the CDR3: TGCAGTGCTCGACAGGGCTATGGCTACACCTTC. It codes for CSARQGYGYTF.

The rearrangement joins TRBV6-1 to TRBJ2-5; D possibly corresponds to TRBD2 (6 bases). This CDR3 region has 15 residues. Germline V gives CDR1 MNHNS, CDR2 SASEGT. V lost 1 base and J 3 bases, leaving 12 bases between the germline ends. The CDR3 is CASSEDGAGEETQYF. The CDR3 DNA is TGTGCCAGCAGTGAAGACGGAGCGGGTGAAGAGACCCAGTACTTC.

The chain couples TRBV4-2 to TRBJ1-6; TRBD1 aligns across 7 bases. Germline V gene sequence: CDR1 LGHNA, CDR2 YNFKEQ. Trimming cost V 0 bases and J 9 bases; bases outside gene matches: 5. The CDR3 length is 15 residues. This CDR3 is CASSQDKGAGSPLHF. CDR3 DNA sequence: TGTGCCAGCAGCCAAGATAAGGGGGCGGGTTCACCCCTCCACTTT.

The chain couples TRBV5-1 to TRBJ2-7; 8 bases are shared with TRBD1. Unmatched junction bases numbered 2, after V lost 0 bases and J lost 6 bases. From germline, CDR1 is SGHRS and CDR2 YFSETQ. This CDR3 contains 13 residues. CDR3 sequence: CASSLATGAEQYF. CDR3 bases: TGCGCCAGCAGCTTGGCGACAGGGGCCGAGCAGTACTTC.

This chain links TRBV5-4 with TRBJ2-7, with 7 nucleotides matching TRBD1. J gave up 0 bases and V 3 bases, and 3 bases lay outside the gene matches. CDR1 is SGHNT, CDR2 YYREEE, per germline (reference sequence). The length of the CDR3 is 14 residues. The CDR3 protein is CASSSYRGSYEQYF. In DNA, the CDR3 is TGTGCCAGCAGCTCCTACAGGGGCTCCTACGAGCAGTACTTC.

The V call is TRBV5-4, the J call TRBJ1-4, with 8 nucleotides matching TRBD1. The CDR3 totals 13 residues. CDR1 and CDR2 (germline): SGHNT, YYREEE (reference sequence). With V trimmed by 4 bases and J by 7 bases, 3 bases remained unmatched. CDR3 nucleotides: TGTGCCAGCAGCCTGGACAGGGTTGAAAAACTGTTTTTT. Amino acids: CASSLDRVEKLFF.

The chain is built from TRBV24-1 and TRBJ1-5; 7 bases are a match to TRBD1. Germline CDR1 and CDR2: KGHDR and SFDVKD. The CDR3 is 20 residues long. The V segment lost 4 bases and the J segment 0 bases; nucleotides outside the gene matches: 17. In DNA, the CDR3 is TGTGCCACCAGTGACAAAAATCCCGGGACAGTGCGAAATAGCAATCAGCCCCAGCATTTT. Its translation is CATSDKNPGTVRNSNQPQHF.

DNA for the CDR3: TGTGCCAGCAGTGACTCAAAGGGGCGAGGCTACACCTTC. Residues: CASSDSKGRGYTF. The gene calls are TRBV6-4 and TRBJ1-2; tentative D call: TRBD1 (5 bases). Trimming removed 0 bases from V and 8 bases from J, with 10 bases in between. Germline V gene lookup returns CDR1 MRHNA and CDR2 SNTAGT. The CDR3 extends over 13 amino acids.

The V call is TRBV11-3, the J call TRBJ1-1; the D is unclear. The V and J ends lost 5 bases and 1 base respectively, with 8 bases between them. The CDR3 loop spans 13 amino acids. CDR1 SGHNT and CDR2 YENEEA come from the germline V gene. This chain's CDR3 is CASSPLGNTEAFF. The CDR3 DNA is TGTGCCAGCAGCCCCCTCGGGAACACTGAAGCTTTCTTT.

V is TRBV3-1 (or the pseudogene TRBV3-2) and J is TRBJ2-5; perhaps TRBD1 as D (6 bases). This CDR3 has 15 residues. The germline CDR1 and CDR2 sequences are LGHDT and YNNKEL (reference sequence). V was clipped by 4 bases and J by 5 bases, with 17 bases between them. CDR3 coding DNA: TGTGCCAGCAGCCTACGGACGGACCAGGGGGAGACCCAGTACTTC. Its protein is CASSLRTDQGETQYF.

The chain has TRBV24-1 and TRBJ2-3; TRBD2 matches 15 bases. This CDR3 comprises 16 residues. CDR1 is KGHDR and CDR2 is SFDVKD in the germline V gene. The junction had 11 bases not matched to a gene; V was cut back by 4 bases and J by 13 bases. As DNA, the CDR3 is TGTGCCACCAGTGACCCGGGACTAGCGGGGGGACCCGGGGAGTATTTT. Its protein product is CATSDPGLAGGPGEYF.

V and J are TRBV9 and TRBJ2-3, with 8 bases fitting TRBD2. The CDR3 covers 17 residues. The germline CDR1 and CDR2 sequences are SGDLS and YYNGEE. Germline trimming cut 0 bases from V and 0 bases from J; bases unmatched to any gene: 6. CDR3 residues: CASSVGAGGPSTDTQYF. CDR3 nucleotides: TGTGCCAGCAGCGTAGGGGCGGGGGGCCCTAGCACAGATACGCAGTATTTT.

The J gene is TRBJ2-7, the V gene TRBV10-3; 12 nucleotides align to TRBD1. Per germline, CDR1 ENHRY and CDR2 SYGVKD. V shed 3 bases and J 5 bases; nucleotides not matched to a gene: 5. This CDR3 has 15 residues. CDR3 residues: CAISDTGTGGDEQYF. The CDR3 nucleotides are TGTGCCATCAGTGATACCGGGACAGGGGGCGACGAGCAGTACTTC.

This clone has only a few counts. The CDR3 region is CASSTGSGGPPSYNEQFF. CDR3 nucleotides: TGTGCCAGTAGTACTGGGAGCGGGGGGCCACCCTCCTACAATGAGCAGTTCTTC. The V and J genes are TRBV19 and TRBJ2-1; 9 positions agree with TRBD2. CDR3 length: 18 amino acids. Germline CDR1 LNHDA, CDR2 SQIVND (reference sequence). V shed 4 bases, J shed 0 bases, and the junction held 10 bases outside the gene matches.

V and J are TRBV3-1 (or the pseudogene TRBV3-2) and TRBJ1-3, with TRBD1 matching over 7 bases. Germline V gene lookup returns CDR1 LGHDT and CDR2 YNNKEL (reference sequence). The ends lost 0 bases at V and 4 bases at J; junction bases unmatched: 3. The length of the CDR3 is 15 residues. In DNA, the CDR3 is TGTGCCAGCAGCCAAGAGACAGGGACCGGAAACACCATATATTTT. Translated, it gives CASSQETGTGNTIYF.

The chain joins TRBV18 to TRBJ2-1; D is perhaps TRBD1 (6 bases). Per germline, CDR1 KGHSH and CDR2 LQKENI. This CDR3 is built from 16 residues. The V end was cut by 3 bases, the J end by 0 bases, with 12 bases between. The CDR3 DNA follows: TGTGCCAGCTCACCTGAACAGGGTAGCTCCTACAATGAGCAGTTCTTC. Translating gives CASSPEQGSSYNEQFF. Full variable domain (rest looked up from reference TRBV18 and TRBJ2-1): NAGVMQNPRHLVRRRGQEARLRCSPMKGHSHVYWYRQLPEEGLKFMVYLQKENIIDESGMPKERFSAEFPKEGPSILRIQQVVRGDSAAYFCASSPEQGSSYNEQFFGPGTRLTVL.

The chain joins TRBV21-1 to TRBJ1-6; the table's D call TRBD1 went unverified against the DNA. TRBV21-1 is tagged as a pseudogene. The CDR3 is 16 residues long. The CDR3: CASSGQGGSYNSPLHF. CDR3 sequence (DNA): TGTGCCAGCAGTGGACAGGGGGGATCCTATAATTCACCCCTCCACTTT.

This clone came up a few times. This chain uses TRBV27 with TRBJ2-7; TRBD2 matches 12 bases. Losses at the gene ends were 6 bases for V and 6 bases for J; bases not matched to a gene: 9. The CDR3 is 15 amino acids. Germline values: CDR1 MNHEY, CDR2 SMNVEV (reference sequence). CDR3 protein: CASSLRTSGTREQYF. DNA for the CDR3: TGTGCCAGCAGCTTAAGGACTAGCGGGACTCGCGAGCAGTACTTC.